This record looks at one T cell receptor beta chain sequence and its context. CDR1 and CDR2 from the germline V gene are SGHRS and YFSETQ. CDR3 length: 15 residues. Trimming removed 6 bases from V and 4 bases from J, with 19 bases in between. Recruitment covered about 25 US areas and drew participants whose ages spanned about 18 to 95 years. This entry is derived from a study of blood T cell repertoires in COVID-19. Across the whole study: The United States, Italy and Spain were the sources of the acute and convalescent COVID-19 samples. PBMCs, B-cell-depleted T cells, or T cells provided the cDNA or gDNA that made up the material.

In the authors' workflow: Scientists estimated how many nucleated cells there were by amplifying reference gene primers. Clones were read by immunoSEQ multiplex PCR, and TCRdb kept only the in-frame ones, dropping some. D and trimming come from the DNA, and the V and J calls and clone size come from that table. The sample gives 280,000 or so clones, roughly 89% of which show up once; around 1.7% is in the top ten. Input material: PBMCs or T cells enriched from blood (not recorded which). This rearrangement joins TRBV5-1 to TRBJ2-5; D might be TRBD2 (6 bases). This receptor was identified in a woman aged 18-35 years with acute COVID-19. The CDR3 sequence: CASTLSGQGGETQYF. CDR3 DNA: TGCGCCAGCACCCTCTCGGGGCAGGGAGGAGAGACCCAGTACTTC. The full variable domain, in which reference TRBV5-1 and TRBJ2-5 provide the parts outside the CDR3, is KAGVTQTPRYLIKTRGQQVTLSCSPISGHRSVSWYQQTPGQGLQFLFEYFSETQRNKGNFPGRFSGRQFSNSRSEMNVSTLELGDSALYLCASTLSGQGGETQYFGPGTRLLVL.